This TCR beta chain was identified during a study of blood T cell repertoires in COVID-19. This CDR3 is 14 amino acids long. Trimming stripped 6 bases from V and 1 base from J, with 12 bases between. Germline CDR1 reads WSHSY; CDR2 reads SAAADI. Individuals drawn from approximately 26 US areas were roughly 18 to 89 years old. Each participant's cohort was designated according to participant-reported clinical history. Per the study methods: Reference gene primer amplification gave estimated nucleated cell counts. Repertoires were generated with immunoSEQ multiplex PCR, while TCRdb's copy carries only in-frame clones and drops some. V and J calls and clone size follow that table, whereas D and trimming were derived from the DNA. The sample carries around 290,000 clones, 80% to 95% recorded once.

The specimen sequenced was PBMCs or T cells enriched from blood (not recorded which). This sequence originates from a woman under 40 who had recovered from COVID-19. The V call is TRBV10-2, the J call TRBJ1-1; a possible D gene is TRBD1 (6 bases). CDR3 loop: CASRDSSANTEAFF. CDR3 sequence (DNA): TGCGCCAGCAGGGACAGTTCGGCGAACACTGAAGCTTTCTTT.